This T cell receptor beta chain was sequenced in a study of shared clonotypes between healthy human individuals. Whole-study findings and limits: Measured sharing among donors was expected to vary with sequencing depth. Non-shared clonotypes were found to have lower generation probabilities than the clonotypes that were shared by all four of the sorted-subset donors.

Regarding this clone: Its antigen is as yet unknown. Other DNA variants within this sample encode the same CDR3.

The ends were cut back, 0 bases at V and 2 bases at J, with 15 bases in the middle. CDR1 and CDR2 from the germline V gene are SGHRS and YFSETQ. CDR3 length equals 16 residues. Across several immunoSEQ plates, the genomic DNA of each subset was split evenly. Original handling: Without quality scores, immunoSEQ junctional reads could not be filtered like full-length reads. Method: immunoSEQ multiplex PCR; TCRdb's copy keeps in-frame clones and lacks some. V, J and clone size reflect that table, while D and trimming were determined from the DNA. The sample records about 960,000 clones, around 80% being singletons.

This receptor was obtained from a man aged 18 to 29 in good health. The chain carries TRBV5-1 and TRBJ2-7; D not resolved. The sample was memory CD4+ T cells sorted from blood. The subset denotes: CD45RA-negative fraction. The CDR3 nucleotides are TGCGCCAGCAGCTTGGATCCCGGCAGGTCTCCCTACGAGCAGTACTTC. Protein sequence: CASSLDPGRSPYEQYF.